The rows below give T cell receptor beta chains drawn from one sample of a study of cytomegalovirus exposure and HLA in healthy donors. Generated by immunoSEQ multiplex PCR, the TCRdb table keeps only in-frame clones and is missing some. This repertoire shows approximately 180,000 clones, roughly 81% found once; its top ten account for more than 4%. Sequencing was carried out using PBMCs. The receptors were gathered from a girl aged 5-17 years in good health and CMV-seropositive. Both conserved end residues are part of each CDR3. D genes are given only for firm matches. Size values are once, few and many counts, or a class for expanded clones, and some rows have none.

V gene,clone size,D gene,J gene,CDR3 protein,CDR3 DNA
TRBV2,.,TRBD2,TRBJ2-1,CASRLTSGGAREQFF,TGTGCCAGCAGACTGACTAGCGGGGGGGCCCGTGAGCAGTTCTTC
TRBV21-1,.,.,TRBJ1-6,CASSKSSFPTTYYNSPLHF,TGTGCCAGCAGCAAATCTAGCTTCCCGACAACCTATTATAATTCACCCCTCCACTTT
TRBV5-4,.,.,TRBJ2-7,CASSGMGAQAYEQYF,TGTGCCAGCAGCGGAATGGGGGCTCAGGCCTACGAGCAGTACTTC
TRBV11-2,.,.,TRBJ1-4,CASSLGPRGQGLREKLFF,TGTGCCAGCAGCTTAGGACCGCGGGGTCAGGGCCTGCGAGAAAAACTGTTTTTT
TRBV6-5,.,TRBD1,TRBJ2-7,CASSSYDRDKTYEQYF,TGTGCCAGCAGTTCCTACGACAGGGACAAAACCTACGAGCAGTACTTC
TRBV5-1,.,TRBD2,TRBJ2-3,CASSSRGLAGKDF,TGCGCCAGCAGCTCAAGAGGACTAGCGGGGAAGGATTTT
TRBV27,.,TRBD1,TRBJ2-7,CASSLAYRGGEQYF,TGTGCCAGCAGTTTAGCCTACAGGGGCGGCGAGCAGTACTTC
TRBV6-1,.,.,TRBJ1-2,CASSESPRSGYTF,TGTGCCAGCAGTGAATCCCCCCGGTCTGGCTACACCTTC
TRBV6-1,few,TRBD2,TRBJ2-1,CASSNSGGASNEQFF,TGTGCCAGCAGTAATAGCGGGGGGGCGAGTAATGAGCAGTTCTTC
TRBV28,.,.,TRBJ1-1,CASSSDSMNTEAFF,TGTGCCAGCAGTTCGGACAGCATGAACACTGAAGCTTTCTTT
TRBV5-1,.,.,TRBJ2-3,CASSLSHSTDTQYF,TGCGCCAGCAGCTTGAGTCACTCTACAGATACGCAGTATTTT
TRBV7-2,.,TRBD2,TRBJ2-7,CASSPSRTSREQYF,TGTGCCAGCAGCCCGAGTCGGACTAGCCGCGAGCAGTACTTC
TRBV6-5,.,.,TRBJ1-2,CASARGGERTGGYTF,TGTGCCAGCGCTCGAGGGGGGGAAAGGACGGGGGGCTACACCTTC
TRBV10-3,.,.,TRBJ1-6,CATSERQDNSPLHF,TGTGCCACCAGTGAGCGACAGGATAATTCACCCCTCCACTTT
TRBV6-5,.,TRBD1,TRBJ2-2,CASSWDRGFDTGELFF,TGTGCCAGCAGTTGGGACAGGGGATTTGACACCGGGGAGCTGTTTTTT
TRBV30,.,.,TRBJ1-2,CAWRGNSGGDGYTF,TGTGCCTGGAGAGGGAATTCGGGAGGGGATGGCTACACCTTC
TRBV2,.,.,TRBJ2-6,CAGSEVGGSGANVLTF,TGTGCCGGCAGTGAAGTCGGGGGCTCTGGGGCCAACGTCCTGACTTTC
TRBV30,.,.,TRBJ1-2,CAWSTPGVGGYTF,TGTGCCTGGAGTACTCCAGGGGTAGGGGGCTACACCTTC
TRBV30,.,.,TRBJ1-2,CAWSASGGWSYGYTF,TGTGCCTGGAGTGCCTCGGGGGGTTGGAGCTATGGCTACACCTTC
TRBV10-1,.,.,TRBJ2-1,CASSEEQGLYNEQFF,TGCGCCAGCAGTGAGGAACAGGGCTTATACAATGAGCAGTTCTTC
TRBV27,.,.,TRBJ2-6,CASASGANVLTF,TGTGCCAGCGCGAGTGGGGCCAACGTCCTGACTTTC
TRBV2,.,.,TRBJ2-7,CASSPVRGSYEQYF,TGTGCCAGCAGCCCTGTCAGGGGTTCCTACGAGCAGTACTTC
TRBV12-5,.,.,TRBJ1-3,CASSGNSGNTIYF,TGTGCTAGCTCAGGAAATTCTGGAAACACCATATATTTT
TRBV25-1,.,.,TRBJ2-3,CASSEYRAVREQYF,TGTGCCAGCAGTGAATATAGGGCAGTCAGGGAGCAGTATTTT
TRBV23-1,.,TRBD1,TRBJ2-2,CASSQSRTGLTGELFF,TGCGCCAGCAGTCAATCGAGGACAGGGTTGACCGGGGAGCTGTTTTTT
TRBV5-5,.,TRBD2,TRBJ2-2,CASSLGRGVNTGELFF,TGTGCCAGCAGCTTAGGGCGGGGGGTGAACACCGGGGAGCTGTTTTTT
TRBV4-1,.,.,TRBJ1-4,CASSQRQSNEKLFF,TGCGCCAGCAGCCAGAGACAGAGTAATGAAAAACTGTTTTTT
TRBV30,.,.,TRBJ2-3,CAWDGQKTQYF,TGTGCCTGGGACGGACAGAAGACGCAGTATTTT
TRBV30,.,.,TRBJ1-5,CAWSVRGASRNQPQHF,TGTGCCTGGAGTGTCCGGGGGGCCAGCCGAAATCAGCCCCAGCATTTT
TRBV23-1,once,TRBD1,TRBJ1-5,CASSRLPGDSKDQPQHF,TGCGCCAGCAGTCGCTTGCCCGGGGACAGCAAGGATCAGCCCCAGCATTTT
TRBV2,.,.,TRBJ1-4,CASNPVVDEKLFF,TGTGCCAGCAATCCGGTTGTGGATGAAAAACTGTTTTTT
TRBV2,.,.,TRBJ1-1,CASRTGGEAFF,TGTGCCAGCAGGACGGGGGGAGAAGCTTTCTTT
TRBV10-3,.,.,TRBJ1-1,CAISAGIRTTEAFF,TGTGCCATCAGCGCCGGGATTAGGACCACTGAAGCTTTCTTT
TRBV5-1,.,TRBD2,TRBJ2-1,CASSPTSGVYNEQFF,TGCGCCAGCTCCCCGACTAGCGGGGTGTACAATGAGCAGTTCTTC
TRBV7-9,.,.,TRBJ2-1,CASRPSSSYNEQFF,TGTGCCAGCAGGCCATCCAGCTCCTACAATGAGCAGTTCTTC
TRBV7-9,.,TRBD1,TRBJ2-5,CASSRDRGGETQYF,TGTGCCAGCAGCCGGGACAGGGGAGGGGAGACCCAGTACTTC
TRBV7-8,.,.,TRBJ2-3,CASSQTACTDTQYF,TGTGCCAGCAGCCAGACTGCCTGCACAGATACGCAGTATTTT
TRBV27,few,TRBD1,TRBJ2-2,CASSLYGTGTTGELFF,TGTGCCAGCAGTTTATATGGGACAGGAACCACCGGGGAGCTGTTTTTT
TRBV10-1,.,.,TRBJ2-7,CASSGVNRWYF,TGCGCCAGCAGTGGTGTCAATAGATGGTACTTC
TRBV9,.,.,TRBJ1-2,CASSVGLANYGYTF,TGTGCCAGCAGCGTAGGTCTAGCTAACTATGGCTACACCTTC
TRBV4-2,.,.,TRBJ1-1,CASRKEGQLNTEAFF,TGTGCCAGCAGAAAAGAAGGACAGTTAAACACTGAAGCTTTCTTT
TRBV28,.,.,TRBJ1-6,CASSLSPGRYNSPLHF,TGTGCCAGCAGTTTATCACCAGGCCGCTATAATTCACCCCTCCACTTT
TRBV30,once,TRBD2,TRBJ2-7,CAWTPREGSSYEQYF,TGTGCCTGGACCCCCCGGGAGGGCAGCTCCTACGAGCAGTACTTC
TRBV19,.,.,TRBJ1-5,CASSRHSGDSNQPQHF,TGTGCCAGTAGTCGCCATTCGGGGGATAGCAATCAGCCCCAGCATTTT
TRBV7-3,.,.,TRBJ2-2,CASSLARTHSNTGELFF,TGTGCCAGCAGCTTAGCAAGGACACACTCGAACACCGGGGAGCTGTTTTTT
TRBV6-5,.,TRBD1,TRBJ1-1,CASSPDRGLNTEAFF,TGTGCCAGCTCCCCGGACAGGGGGCTGAACACTGAAGCTTTCTTT
TRBV2,.,TRBD2,TRBJ2-3,CASSLGLADPSTDTQYF,TGTGCCAGCAGTCTAGGACTAGCGGACCCTAGCACAGATACGCAGTATTTT
TRBV6-1,.,.,TRBJ1-2,CASSGGGPLRSNYGYTF,TGTGCCAGCAGTGGGGGGGGGCCTCTACGTTCTAACTATGGCTACACCTTC
TRBV9,.,.,TRBJ1-1,CASSVAGVVNTEAFF,TGTGCCAGCAGCGTAGCAGGGGTGGTGAACACTGAAGCTTTCTTT
TRBV5-6,.,.,TRBJ1-2,CASSPTGREASGYTF,TGTGCCAGCAGTCCCACCGGCAGGGAAGCAAGTGGCTACACCTTC
TRBV6-6,.,.,TRBJ2-7,CASSWGPTGSSYEQYF,TGTGCCAGCAGCTGGGGGCCTACCGGAAGCTCCTACGAGCAGTACTTC
TRBV5-1,.,TRBD2,TRBJ2-7,CASSLGPSGDSYEQYF,TGCGCCAGCAGCTTGGGGCCCAGCGGGGACTCCTACGAGCAGTACTTC
TRBV10-1,.,.,TRBJ2-5,CASSDRNSQQYF,TGCGCCAGCAGTGATCGGAATAGCCAGCAGTACTTC
TRBV9,.,TRBD2,TRBJ2-1,CASSESGGAGNEQFF,TGTGCCAGCAGCGAAAGCGGGGGGGCTGGGAATGAGCAGTTCTTC
TRBV6-6,.,.,TRBJ1-1,CASSYRGGTEAFF,TGTGCCAGCAGTTATCGGGGTGGGACTGAAGCTTTCTTT